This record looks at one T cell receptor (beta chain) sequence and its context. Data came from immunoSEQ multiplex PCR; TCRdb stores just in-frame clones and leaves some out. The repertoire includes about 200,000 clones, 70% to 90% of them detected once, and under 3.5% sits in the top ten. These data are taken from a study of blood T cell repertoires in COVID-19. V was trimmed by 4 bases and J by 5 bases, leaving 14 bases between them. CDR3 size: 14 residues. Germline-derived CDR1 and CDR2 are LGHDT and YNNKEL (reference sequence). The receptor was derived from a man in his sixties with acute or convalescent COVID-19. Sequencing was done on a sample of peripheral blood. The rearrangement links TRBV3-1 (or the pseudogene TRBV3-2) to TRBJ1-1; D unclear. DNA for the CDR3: TGTGCCAGCAGCCCAACGGGGTTCCTGACTGAAGCTTTCTTT. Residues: CASSPTGFLTEAFF.